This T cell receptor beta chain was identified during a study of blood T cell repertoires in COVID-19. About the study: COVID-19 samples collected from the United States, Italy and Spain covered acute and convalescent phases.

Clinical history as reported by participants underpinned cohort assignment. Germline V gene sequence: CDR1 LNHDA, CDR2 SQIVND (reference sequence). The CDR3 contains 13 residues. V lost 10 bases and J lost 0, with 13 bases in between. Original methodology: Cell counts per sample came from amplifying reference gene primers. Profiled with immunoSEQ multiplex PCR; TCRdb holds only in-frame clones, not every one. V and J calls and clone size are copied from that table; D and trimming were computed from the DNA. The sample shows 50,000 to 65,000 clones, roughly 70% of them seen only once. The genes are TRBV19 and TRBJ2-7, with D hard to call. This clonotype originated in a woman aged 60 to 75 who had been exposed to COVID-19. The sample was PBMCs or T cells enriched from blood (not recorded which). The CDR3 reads CATSRSGSYEQYF. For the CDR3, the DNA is TGTGCCACCTCTAGGTCGGGCTCCTACGAGCAGTACTTC.